Each of the 23 T cell receptor beta chains below was sequenced from the same sample in a study of early T cells in non-severe SARS-CoV-2 infection. One entry per CDR3 protein results from TCRdb running MiXCR on the 5' RACE reads. The data contain over 50,000 distinct CDR3 sequences, around 13% of them singletons. The source material was whole blood. The receptors were sampled from an adult who was a healthcare worker with PCR-confirmed SARS-CoV-2 infection or an uninfected control (not recorded which).

The sample holds a few counts of this clonotype. The rearrangement uses TRBV3-1 and TRBJ1-6, with D tentatively TRBD1 (6 bases). The germline V and J ends were trimmed by 4 bases and 8 bases, with 12 bases remaining between them. CDR1 and CDR2 from the germline V gene are LGHDT and YNNKEL (reference sequence). This CDR3 is built from 14 residues. The CDR3 reads CASSPTGWDSPLHF. DNA for the CDR3: TGTGCCAGCAGCCCGACAGGTTGGGATTCACCCCTCCACTTT.

At least ten counts were recorded for this clonotype. J is TRBJ2-7 and V is TRBV20-1, with 11 bases lining up with TRBD2. Germline CDR1 and CDR2: DFQATT and SNEGSKA (reference sequence). The ends lost 4 bases at V and 4 bases at J; junction bases unmatched: 12. The CDR3 contains 16 residues. The CDR3 spells CSATRGASGGWYEQYF. The CDR3 nucleotides are TGCAGTGCTACCCGCGGGGCTAGCGGGGGGTGGTACGAGCAGTACTTC.

This clonotype was observed many times. V is TRBV5-1 and J is TRBJ2-7; D not resolved. The length of the CDR3 is 14 residues. Germline CDR1 is SGHRS and CDR2 is YFSETQ. The ends were cut back, 0 bases at V and 0 bases at J, with 7 bases in the middle. The CDR3 nucleotides are TGCGCCAGCAGCTTGGGTGCGTTCTCCTACGAGCAGTACTTC. It encodes CASSLGAFSYEQYF.

This clonotype was observed many times. The chain combines TRBV6-2 or TRBV6-3 with TRBJ2-1; D is unresolved. The CDR3 spans 11 residues. V lost 2 bases and J lost 9, with 5 bases in between. Germline loops: CDR1 MNHEY, CDR2 SVGEGT. CDR3 sequence reads: CASSYGREQFF. The DNA for the CDR3 is TGTGCCAGCAGTTACGGGCGTGAGCAGTTCTTC.

This clonotype was observed at least ten times. The chain employs TRBV19 and TRBJ1-2, with D uncertain. CDR1 is LNHDA and CDR2 is SQIVND in the germline V gene (reference sequence). This CDR3 spans 15 amino acids. V lost 0 bases and J 0 bases, leaving 8 bases between the germline ends. CDR3: CASSIDPKTNYGYTF. CDR3 in DNA: TGTGCCAGTAGTATAGATCCGAAGACTAACTATGGCTACACCTTC. Using reference TRBV19 and TRBJ1-2 for the parts outside the CDR3, the full variable domain is DGGITQSPKYLFRKEGQNVTLSCEQNLNHDAMYWYRQDPGQGLRLIYYSQIVNDFQKGDIAEGYSVSREKKESFPLTVTSAQKNPTAFYLCASSIDPKTNYGYTFGSGTRLTVV.

This clonotype occurred many times. The chain recombines TRBV29-1 with TRBJ1-1; a weak D match, TRBD1 (5 bases). Germline V gives CDR1 SQVTM, CDR2 ANQGSEA. V gave up 7 bases and J gave up 4 bases, with 19 bases separating them. This CDR3 spans 14 amino acids. CDR3 nucleotide sequence: TGCAGCGGGACCCCTTGGGGCGCGGGCACTGAAGCTTTCTTT. Translated, it gives CSGTPWGAGTEAFF.

This chain links TRBV28 with TRBJ1-4; maybe TRBD1 (5 bases). CDR3 size: 14 residues. V was shortened by 9 bases and J by 11 bases, with 22 bases between the two germline ends. The germline gives CDR1 MDHEN, CDR2 SYDVKM. The CDR3 reads CARDLWGERGKLFF. The DNA for the CDR3 is TGTGCCAGAGATCTATGGGGGGAAAGAGGGAAACTGTTTTTT.

The gene calls are TRBV5-1 and TRBJ2-2, with D perhaps matching TRBD2 (5 bases). The CDR3 is 16 amino acids. Germline V gene lookup returns CDR1 SGHRS and CDR2 YFSETQ. V lost 9 bases to trimming and J lost 0 bases, with 18 bases between them. The DNA for the CDR3 is TGCGCCACCCCCGAAAGCGGTACCCCGAACACCGGGGAGCTGTTTTTT. Encoded protein: CATPESGTPNTGELFF.

The CDR3 sequence: CASSSRAGGFQETQYF. The DNA of the CDR3 is TGTGCCAGCAGTTCTCGGGCGGGGGGCTTCCAAGAGACCCAGTACTTC. V gene TRBV6-6 combines with J gene TRBJ2-5, with 8 bases fitting TRBD2. CDR1 is MNHNY and CDR2 is SVGAGI in the germline V gene (reference sequence). The CDR3 totals 16 residues. The V segment lost 4 bases and the J segment 1 base; nucleotides outside the gene matches: 8.

The J gene is TRBJ2-2, the V gene TRBV11-2, with D hard to call. The CDR3 sequence is 13 residues long. Germline CDR1 SGHAT, CDR2 FQNNGV. V lost 5 bases and J 6 bases, leaving 10 bases between the germline ends. The CDR3 is CASSPSSAGELFF. The CDR3 region has the DNA TGTGCCAGCAGCCCCAGTTCGGCCGGGGAGCTGTTTTTT.

This clonotype appeared many times. V is TRBV5-1 and J is TRBJ2-6; D ambiguous. Germline V gene data show CDR1 as SGHRS and CDR2 as YFSETQ. V lost 0 bases, J lost 4 bases, and 11 bases lay in between. CDR3 length: 16 residues. CDR3 sequence reads: CASSLAAASGANVLTF. The CDR3, as DNA: TGCGCCAGCAGCTTGGCGGCAGCCTCCGGGGCCAACGTCCTGACTTTC.

This clonotype was recorded at least ten times. This chain joins TRBV24-1 and TRBJ2-7; D may be TRBD1 (5 bases). Germline values: CDR1 KGHDR, CDR2 SFDVKD. V lost 3 bases to trimming and J lost 4 bases, with 9 bases between them. CDR3 size: 13 residues. The CDR3 loop reads CATSDPGHYEQYF. CDR3 nucleotides: TGTGCCACCAGTGATCCCGGACATTACGAGCAGTACTTC.

This clonotype was picked up a small number of times. The genes are TRBV12-3 or TRBV12-4 and TRBJ1-1, with D tentatively TRBD1 (6 bases). The CDR3 is 15 residues long. V lost 5 bases and J lost 2, with 15 bases in between. The CDR3 loop reads CASSLLGGANTEAFF. The CDR3 nucleotides read TGTGCCAGCAGTCTCCTGGGGGGGGCAAACACTGAAGCTTTCTTT.

This clonotype showed up many times. The chain couples TRBV6-1 to TRBJ1-1; TRBD1 is a possible D gene (5 bases). Germline V gene data show CDR1 as MNHNS and CDR2 as SASEGT. The V end lost 4 bases, the J end lost 3 bases, and 18 bases lay between the germline ends. CDR3 length: 16 residues. Written as DNA, the CDR3 is TGTGCCAGCAGTGCGGGGTGGGTGGGGCAGGACACTGAAGCTTTCTTT. Its translation is CASSAGWVGQDTEAFF.

The sample holds a few counts of this clonotype. The chain carries TRBV29-1 and TRBJ2-7, with 10 bases matching TRBD2. The length of the CDR3 is 14 residues. CDR1 is SQVTM and CDR2 is ANQGSEA in the germline V gene. Trimming removed 4 bases from V and 3 bases from J; junction bases left unmatched: 6. DNA of the CDR3: TGCAGCGTTGTCAGTCTAGCGGGAGACTACGAGCAGTACTTC. This translates into CSVVSLAGDYEQYF.

This clonotype showed up many times. The V gene is TRBV2, the J gene TRBJ2-7; 11 bases fit TRBD1. Germline V gene data show CDR1 as SNHLY and CDR2 as FYNNEI. V lost 7 bases, J lost 6 bases, and 11 bases stayed unmatched. This CDR3 has 15 amino acids. In DNA form, the CDR3 reads TGTGCCAGCACCGATCCGGGACAGGGGGGAAGCGAGCAGTACTTC. This translates into CASTDPGQGGSEQYF.

This clonotype was seen a few times. This chain joins TRBV5-4 and TRBJ2-1, with D possibly being TRBD1 or TRBD2 (6 bases each). The CDR3 spans 16 residues. V was cut by 0 bases and J by 4 bases, with 14 bases left in between. The germline V gene encodes CDR1 SGHNT and CDR2 YYREEE (reference sequence). The DNA of the CDR3 is TGTGCCAGCAGCTTGGCCAGCCAGGGGAGGTACAATGAGCAGTTCTTC. Translation gives CASSLASQGRYNEQFF.

This chain links TRBV5-1 with TRBJ2-7; the D is unclear. The germline gives CDR1 SGHRS, CDR2 YFSETQ. The CDR3 has 12 residues. V was cut by 0 bases and J by 1 base, with 2 bases left in between. This CDR3 is CASSLVSYEQYF. CDR3 DNA: TGCGCCAGCAGCTTGGTGTCCTACGAGCAGTACTTC.

This clonotype came up a few times. This chain connects TRBV29-1 to TRBJ2-2; weak D call: TRBD2 (5 bases). The V end lost 4 bases, the J end lost 6 bases, and 9 bases lay between the germline ends. The length of the CDR3 is 12 residues. The germline CDR1 and CDR2 sequences are SQVTM and ANQGSEA. CDR3 sequence: CSVGLRAGELFF. CDR3 sequence (DNA): TGCAGCGTTGGACTAAGGGCCGGGGAGCTGTTTTTT.

This clonotype has ten or more counts. V gene TRBV5-1 combines with J gene TRBJ2-7; D is perhaps TRBD1 (6 bases). V was shortened by 4 bases and J by 1 base, with 15 bases between the two germline ends. Germline loops: CDR1 SGHRS, CDR2 YFSETQ. There are 15 residues in the CDR3. The CDR3 DNA reads as TGCGCCAGCAGCCGAAGGACAGCACCTTCCTACGAGCAGTACTTC. It specifies CASSRRTAPSYEQYF.

This clonotype was seen repeatedly, ten times or more. The chain joins TRBV15 to TRBJ2-7; 10 bases are shared with TRBD2. J lost 6 bases, V lost 5 bases, and 10 bases had no gene match. The CDR3 sequence is 15 residues long. CDR1 LNHNV and CDR2 YYDKDF come from the germline V gene (reference sequence). CDR3 DNA sequence: TGTGCCACCAGCGTCCGTAGCGGGGGGCTTGGCGAGCAGTACTTC. It specifies CATSVRSGGLGEQYF.

This clonotype was observed at least ten times. CDR3 amino acids: CASSSPPGQGSREQFF. CDR3 DNA sequence: TGTGCCAGCAGCTCGCCCCCGGGACAGGGAAGCCGTGAGCAGTTCTTC. The V call is TRBV11-2, the J call TRBJ2-1, with 9 bases fitting TRBD1. CDR1 is SGHAT and CDR2 is FQNNGV in the germline V gene. The CDR3 spans 16 residues. With 4 bases clipped from V and 9 bases from J, the junction kept 13 bases outside the gene matches.

Remarks on this clonotype: One end of the junction varies from germline; a read error may be responsible. This rearrangement joins TRBV6-6 to TRBJ2-5; 8 bases align to TRBD2. Germline V gene sequence: CDR1 MNHNY, CDR2 SVGAGI (reference sequence). The CDR3 loop spans 15 amino acids. CDR3 coding DNA: TGTGCCAGCAGTCACTCCCGGGGGGGCCGGGAGACCCAGTACTTC. Its translation is CASSHSRGGRETQYF.